One and the same sample provided the 10 T cell receptor beta chains below, sequenced in a study of early T cells in non-severe SARS-CoV-2 infection. A single record per CDR3 protein comes from TCRdb applying MiXCR to the 5' RACE reads. The table records approximately 70,000 distinct CDR3 sequences, about 5% of them present only once. The starting material was whole blood, obtained at baseline. The receptors were sampled from an adult who was a healthcare worker with PCR-confirmed SARS-CoV-2 infection or an uninfected control (not recorded which).

This clonotype was recorded at least ten times. The chain joins TRBV7-6 to TRBJ2-7, with no clear D. Between the trimmed V and J ends, which lost 5 bases and 0 bases, there was a span of 8 bases. The germline CDR1 and CDR2 sequences are SGHVS and FNYEAQ. This CDR3 has 13 amino acids. For the CDR3, the DNA is TGTGCCAGCAGCCCGACGGACTCCTACGAGCAGTACTTC. Its translation is CASSPTDSYEQYF.

This clonotype showed up just a few times. V is TRBV20-1 and J is TRBJ2-4; weak D call: TRBD2 (6 bases). The germline V gene encodes CDR1 DFQATT and CDR2 SNEGSKA (reference sequence). With 2 bases removed from V and 1 base from J, the gap between germline ends came to 18 bases. The CDR3 is 17 residues long. CDR3 DNA: TGCAGTGCTAGAACTACGGGAGTCGGGTCGGCCAAAAACATTCAGTACTTC. Translation gives CSARTTGVGSAKNIQYF.

The CDR3 DNA is TGTGCCAGCAGCGGACAGACTAACTATGGCTACACCTTC. Translating it yields CASSGQTNYGYTF. V gene TRBV7-2 combines with J gene TRBJ1-2; maybe TRBD1 (6 bases). CDR1 and CDR2 (germline): SGHTA, FQGNSA. The CDR3 contains 13 residues. V lost 5 bases and J 0 bases, leaving 7 bases between the germline ends.

Ten or more counts support this clonotype. The rearrangement links TRBV3-1 to TRBJ2-7; D is uncertain. There are 12 residues in the CDR3. In germline, CDR1 is LGHDT, CDR2 YNNKEL (reference sequence). Trimming stripped 1 base from V and 10 bases from J, with 11 bases between. CDR3 amino acids: CASSQGHGRQYF. In DNA form, the CDR3 reads TGTGCCAGCAGCCAAGGTCACGGTCGACAGTACTTC.

The V and J genes are TRBV13 and TRBJ2-7; D not certain. Trimming pared 3 bases from V and 2 bases from J, leaving 11 bases between. Germline lookup yields CDR1 PRHDT and CDR2 FYEKMQ (reference sequence). The CDR3 totals 14 residues. CDR3 nucleotides: TGTGCCAGCAGCTTGTGGGTGAAGCCCTACGAGCAGTACTTC. Its protein product is CASSLWVKPYEQYF.

This clonotype has more than one count but fewer than ten. The chain combines TRBV7-6 with TRBJ2-2; D gene ambiguous. This CDR3 is 14 amino acids long. Trimming removed 3 bases at V and 3 bases at J, with 8 bases between. Per germline, CDR1 SGHVS and CDR2 FNYEAQ. The CDR3 protein is CASSFPTDTGELFF. CDR3 nucleotides: TGTGCCAGCAGCTTTCCGACTGACACCGGGGAGCTGTTTTTT.

This clonotype was recorded at least ten times. This chain links TRBV30 with TRBJ1-1; D unresolved. Trimming removed 7 bases at V and 2 bases at J, with 11 bases between. CDR1 and CDR2 from the germline V gene are GTSNPN and SVGIG (reference sequence). The CDR3 extends over 12 amino acids. The CDR3 is CALAQDNTEAFF. CDR3 nucleotides: TGTGCCTTAGCGCAGGATAACACTGAAGCTTTCTTT.

V and J are TRBV24-1 and TRBJ2-5; 13 positions match TRBD2. There are 14 residues in the CDR3. From germline, CDR1 is KGHDR and CDR2 SFDVKD. V lost 10 bases to trimming and J lost 5 bases; unmatched junction nucleotides: 6. This chain's CDR3 is CATTSGRAAETQYF. DNA of the CDR3: TGTGCCACTACTAGCGGGAGGGCGGCGGAGACCCAGTACTTC.

This clonotype has ten or more counts. The V gene is TRBV24-1, the J gene TRBJ2-1; 11 bases map to TRBD2. There are 13 residues in the CDR3. J lost 9 bases, V lost 6 bases, and 3 bases had no gene match. Germline V lookup: CDR1 KGHDR, CDR2 SFDVKD. The CDR3 here is CATSTSGSGEQFF. CDR3 nucleotides: TGTGCCACCAGTACTAGCGGGAGCGGTGAGCAGTTCTTC.

This clonotype showed up just a few times. The V and J genes are TRBV29-1 and TRBJ2-1, with TRBD2 as a possible D gene (6 bases). CDR1 and CDR2 from the germline V gene are SQVTM and ANQGSEA. V lost 7 bases to trimming and J lost 2 bases, with 12 bases between them. The CDR3 runs 13 residues. The CDR3: CSATGVTYNEQFF. CDR3 DNA: TGCAGCGCGACGGGAGTGACCTACAATGAGCAGTTCTTC.